Listed below are T cell receptor beta chains from one sample, sequenced in a study of blood T cell repertoires in COVID-19. Assay: immunoSEQ multiplex PCR; the TCRdb copy retains only in-frame clones and omits some. The sample includes around 50,000 clones, roughly 86% of them seen just once. The sequencing input was peripheral blood. These receptors all come from a woman at least 80 years old with acute or convalescent COVID-19. The CDR3 runs from the conserved cysteine through the conserved F or W. Fields, in order: CDR3 length, clone size, D gene, J gene, V gene, CDR3 DNA, CDR3 protein. A D gene is named only where the DNA matches it firmly. Clone size is given for some rows only: seen once, a few or many times, or a class if the clone is expanded.

17,-,-,TRBJ2-1,TRBV18,TGTGCCAGCTCACCGGGAACTACAACTAGACTTTACAATGAGCAGTTCTTC,CASSPGTTTRLYNEQFF
15,-,TRBD1,TRBJ1-2,TRBV5-1,TGCGCCAGCGGCCCAGGGGGGACTCAACAATATGGCTACACCTTC,CASGPGGTQQYGYTF
15,-,TRBD1,TRBJ1-5,TRBV19,TGTGCCAGTAGTACCGGGACAGGGGGGGGTCAGCCCCAGCATTTT,CASSTGTGGGQPQHF
15,-,TRBD1,TRBJ1-1,TRBV19,TGTGCCAGTAGGGGACAGGGTGTGTGGAACACTGAAGCTTTCTTT,CASRGQGVWNTEAFF
14,-,TRBD1,TRBJ1-2,TRBV3-1/TRBV3-2,TGTGCCAGCAGCCAAGTACAGGGGCGGGATGGCTACACCTTC,CASSQVQGRDGYTF
16,-,TRBD1,TRBJ2-7,TRBV19,TGTGCCAGTAGTATATCCCTGACAGGGCTTACCTACGAGCAGTACTTC,CASSISLTGLTYEQYF
11,-,-,TRBJ2-1,TRBV11-2,TGTGCCAGCAGCCCCCGGGATGAGCAGTTCTTC,CASSPRDEQFF
15,once,-,TRBJ2-6,TRBV5-5,TGTGCCAGCAGCTTATCACTATCTGGGGCCAACGTCCTGACTTTC,CASSLSLSGANVLTF
15,-,TRBD1,TRBJ2-2,TRBV7-2,TGTGCCAGCAGCTTAACAGGGGCAAACACCGGGGAGCTGTTTTTT,CASSLTGANTGELFF
15,-,-,TRBJ2-2,TRBV5-1,TGCGCCAGCAGCTTGAGGGATGGACTCTCCGGGGAGCTGTTTTTT,CASSLRDGLSGELFF
14,-,TRBD1,TRBJ2-4,TRBV27,TGTGCCAGCAGTAGACAGGGGGCCAAAAACATTCAGTACTTC,CASSRQGAKNIQYF
14,-,-,TRBJ2-7,TRBV5-1,TGCGCCAGCAGCTTGGCCCCACCAGCCTACGAGCAGTACTTC,CASSLAPPAYEQYF
12,few,-,TRBJ2-7,TRBV10-1,TGCGCCAGCAGTCGGGATGTATACGAGCAGTACTTC,CASSRDVYEQYF
14,-,-,TRBJ2-5,TRBV11-2,TGTGCCAGCGAACAGGGACGGAGTGGTGGGACCCAGTACTTC,CASEQGRSGGTQYF
17,-,TRBD1,TRBJ2-7,TRBV19,TGTGCCAGTAGTATAGCCACAGGGGGCGTAAGCGGCTACGAGCAGTACTTC,CASSIATGGVSGYEQYF
12,few,TRBD1,TRBJ2-1,TRBV20-1,TGCAGTGCTAGTAAGACAGGGAATGAGCAGTTCTTC,CSASKTGNEQFF
14,-,-,TRBJ2-7,TRBV6-1,TGTGCCAGCAGTGAACGGCAGGGTCTGTACGAGCAGTACTTC,CASSERQGLYEQYF
16,-,TRBD2,TRBJ2-7,TRBV7-9,TGTGCCAGCAGCCCCGCACCCACGCGCGGGGGGTACGAGCAGTACTTC,CASSPAPTRGGYEQYF
14,-,TRBD1,TRBJ2-5,TRBV6-5,TGTGCCAGCAGAGATCCGGGACAGCAAGAGACCCAGTACTTC,CASRDPGQQETQYF
12,-,-,TRBJ1-1,TRBV18,TGTGCCAGCTCCGACAGTGATGCCCGAGCTTTCTTT,CASSDSDARAFF
17,-,TRBD2,TRBJ2-5,TRBV5-1,TGCGCCAGCAGCTTGGGGGGAGGGACTACCAGAGAAGAGACCCAGTACTTC,CASSLGGGTTREETQYF
15,-,-,TRBJ1-1,TRBV5-1,TGCGCCAGCAGCTTACAGCCAGCCGAGAACACTGAAGCTTTCTTT,CASSLQPAENTEAFF
15,-,TRBD1,TRBJ2-7,TRBV27,TGTGCCAGCAGATCTAATGACAGGGTTCTGGGCGAGCAGTACTTC,CASRSNDRVLGEQYF
12,-,-,TRBJ2-7,TRBV5-1,TGCGCCAGCAGCTTAGAGGGTTACGAGCAGTACTTC,CASSLEGYEQYF
13,-,-,TRBJ1-1,TRBV5-6,TGTGCCAGCAGCCTAAACCGCGGAACTGAAGCTTTCTTT,CASSLNRGTEAFF
15,-,-,TRBJ2-5,TRBV7-3,TGTGCCAGCAGCTTGTCGCGTGGGCAGCAAGAGACCCAGTACTTC,CASSLSRGQQETQYF
12,-,TRBD1,TRBJ2-7,TRBV29-1,TGCAGCGCTGACAGGGGGCCCTACGAGCAGTACTTC,CSADRGPYEQYF
14,-,-,TRBJ1-1,TRBV7-8,TGTGCCAGCAGCTTAGACCAGGGTGTCACTGAAGCTTTCTTT,CASSLDQGVTEAFF
13,few,TRBD1,TRBJ1-3,TRBV5-6,TGTGCCAGCAGCGGGACAGTGGGAAACACCATATATTTT,CASSGTVGNTIYF
16,-,TRBD2,TRBJ2-5,TRBV9,TGTGCCAGCAGCCCCGTTCGGCTAGCGGGAGTTGAGACCCAGTACTTC,CASSPVRLAGVETQYF
15,once,-,TRBJ1-2,TRBV6-1,TGTGCCAGCAGTGAAGGTAGGAGTGGATACTATGGCTACACCTTC,CASSEGRSGYYGYTF
14,-,-,TRBJ1-5,TRBV2,TGTGCCAGCAGAGCCGGGACAAGGGCTCAGCCCCAGCATTTT,CASRAGTRAQPQHF
15,once,TRBD2,TRBJ2-1,TRBV30,TGTGCCTGGAGTGGGTTGGCGGGAGCTGTCAATGAGCAGTTCTTC,CAWSGLAGAVNEQFF
14,once,TRBD2,TRBJ2-3,TRBV9,TGTGCCAGCAGCTCATGGACTAGTACAGATACGCAGTATTTT,CASSSWTSTDTQYF
15,-,TRBD1,TRBJ1-4,TRBV11-2,TGTGCCAGCAGCTTAGACAGGGGGAGGAGTGAAAAACTGTTTTTT,CASSLDRGRSEKLFF
15,-,-,TRBJ2-3,TRBV11-2,TGTGCCAGCAGCTTACAGGGACTGAGCACAGATACGCAGTATTTT,CASSLQGLSTDTQYF
17,few,-,TRBJ1-5,TRBV4-2,TGTGCCAGCAGCCAAGATGGAGGCGGGTTGGGCAATCAGCCCCAGCATTTT,CASSQDGGGLGNQPQHF
13,-,TRBD1,TRBJ2-5,TRBV28,TGTGCCTCGGACAGGGGGGATCAAGAGACCCAGTACTTC,CASDRGDQETQYF
11,-,-,TRBJ2-1,TRBV20-1,TGCAGTGCGTTACAGCACAATGAGCAGTTCTTC,CSALQHNEQFF
12,once,TRBD1,TRBJ1-2,TRBV12-3/TRBV12-4,TGTGCCAGCAGTACAGGGGACTATGGCTACACCTTC,CASSTGDYGYTF
11,-,-,TRBJ1-1,TRBV20-1,TGCAGTGCTAGAGTCGACACTGAAGCTTTCTTT,CSARVDTEAFF
18,once,TRBD2,TRBJ2-1,TRBV7-3,TGTGCCAGCAGCCAATCCTTTGCTGCTAGCGGGAGTGTTAATGAGCAGTTCTTC,CASSQSFAASGSVNEQFF
12,-,-,TRBJ1-6,TRBV5-4,TGTGCCAGCAGCTTGGACAACTCACCCCTCCACTTT,CASSLDNSPLHF
11,-,-,TRBJ1-2,TRBV30,TGTGCCTGGAGCCGGTTCTATGGCTACACCTTC,CAWSRFYGYTF
12,-,-,TRBJ2-1,TRBV7-9,TGTGCCAGCAGCTTAGGCGTGGTTGAGCAGTTCTTC,CASSLGVVEQFF
17,-,TRBD2,TRBJ2-2,TRBV9,TGTGCCAGCACCCACCTCTCGACTAGCGGAAACACCGGGGAGCTGTTTTTT,CASTHLSTSGNTGELFF